One sample yielded the 5 T cell receptor beta chains listed below, sequenced in a study of identical twins' blood T cells. Each CDR3 protein gets one entry after TCRdb re-called the 5' RACE reads with MiXCR. The repertoire includes 350,000 to 450,000 distinct CDR3 sequences, roughly 27% of them detected once, and around 5.6% sits in the top ten. Input material: PBMCs. Receptor source: a woman aged 18-55 years in good health.

The chain has TRBV2 and TRBJ2-5, with D uncertain. This CDR3 has 14 residues. V dropped 6 bases and J dropped 1 base, with 12 bases sitting between them. CDR1 SNHLY and CDR2 FYNNEI come from the germline V gene. The CDR3: CASRKGYGQETQYF. The CDR3 coding sequence is TGTGCCAGCAGAAAGGGTTATGGCCAAGAGACCCAGTACTTC.

This clonotype has a handful of counts. The chain links TRBV11-2 to TRBJ1-4; unclear D gene. Per the germline V gene, CDR1 is SGHAT and CDR2 is FQNNGV. V was trimmed by 0 bases and J by 0 bases, leaving 20 bases between them. The CDR3 contains 20 residues. DNA for the CDR3: TGTGCCAGCAGCTTAGATCCTCCGTCGGTACAGCCAACAACTAATGAAAAACTGTTTTTT. Translating it yields CASSLDPPSVQPTTNEKLFF.

A note on this clonotype: Its ends do not fully match the called genes, so a read error is possible. The chain employs TRBV2 and TRBJ1-3, with 10 bases lining up with TRBD1. In germline, CDR1 is SNHLY, CDR2 FYNNEI. The CDR3 runs to 15 residues. In DNA, the CDR3 is TGTGCCAGCGGTGATACGACAGGGGGCCGAAACACCATATATTTT. Translated: CASGDTTGGRNTIYF.

V gene TRBV6-2 or TRBV6-3 combines with J gene TRBJ2-2; 10 bases agree with TRBD2. Losses at the gene ends were 8 bases for V and 0 bases for J; bases not matched to a gene: 9. The CDR3 length is 17 residues. The germline gives CDR1 MNHEY, CDR2 SVGEGT. The CDR3 loop reads CASEGLAGESNTGELFF. CDR3 DNA: TGTGCCAGCGAGGGTCTAGCGGGGGAGTCGAACACCGGGGAGCTGTTTTTT.

This clonotype was counted a single time. A clone one base away is much larger, so this may be a read error. The V call is TRBV11-2, the J call TRBJ2-7; D might be TRBD2 (5 bases). This CDR3 has 16 residues. The V end lost 1 base, the J end lost 0 bases, and 13 bases lay between the germline ends. CDR1 SGHAT and CDR2 FQNNGV come from the germline V gene. CDR3 amino acids: CASSLGTATSSYEQYF. The CDR3 nucleotides are TGTGCCAGCAGCTTAGGGACTGCGACATCCTCCTACGAGCAGTACTTC.